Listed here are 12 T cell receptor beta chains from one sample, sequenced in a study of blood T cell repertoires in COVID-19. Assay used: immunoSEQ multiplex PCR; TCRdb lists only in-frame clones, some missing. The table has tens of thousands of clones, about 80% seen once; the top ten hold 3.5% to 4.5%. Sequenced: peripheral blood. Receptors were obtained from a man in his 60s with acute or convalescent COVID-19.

The DNA of the CDR3 is TGTGCCAGCAGCCCGCGGGCTACAGATACGCAGTATTTT. Encoded protein: CASSPRATDTQYF. V gene TRBV9 combines with J gene TRBJ2-3; a possible D gene is TRBD2 (5 bases). The length of the CDR3 is 13 residues. The V gene's germline CDR1 is SGDLS and CDR2 YYNGEE. The V gene lost 4 bases and the J gene lost 3 bases, with 9 bases spanning the gap.

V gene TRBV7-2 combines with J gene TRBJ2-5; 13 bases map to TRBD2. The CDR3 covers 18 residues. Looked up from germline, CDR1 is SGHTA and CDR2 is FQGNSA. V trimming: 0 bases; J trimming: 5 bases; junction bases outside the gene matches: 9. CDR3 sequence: CASSLALTSGGARETQYF. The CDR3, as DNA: TGTGCCAGCAGCTTAGCCCTAACTAGCGGGGGGGCCCGGGAGACCCAGTACTTC.

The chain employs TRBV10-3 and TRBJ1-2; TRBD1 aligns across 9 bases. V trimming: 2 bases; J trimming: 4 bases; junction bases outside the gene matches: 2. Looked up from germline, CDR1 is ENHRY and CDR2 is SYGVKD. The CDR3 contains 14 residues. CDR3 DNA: TGTGCCATCAGTGAGGGGGGACAGGGCTATGGCTACACCTTC. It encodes CAISEGGQGYGYTF.

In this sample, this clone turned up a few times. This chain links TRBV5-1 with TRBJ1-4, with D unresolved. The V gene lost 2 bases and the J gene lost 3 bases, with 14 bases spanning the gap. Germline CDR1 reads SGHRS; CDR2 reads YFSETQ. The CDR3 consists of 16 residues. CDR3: CASSLQPSSANEKLFF. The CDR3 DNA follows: TGCGCCAGCAGCTTACAACCGTCCTCAGCTAATGAAAAACTGTTTTTT.

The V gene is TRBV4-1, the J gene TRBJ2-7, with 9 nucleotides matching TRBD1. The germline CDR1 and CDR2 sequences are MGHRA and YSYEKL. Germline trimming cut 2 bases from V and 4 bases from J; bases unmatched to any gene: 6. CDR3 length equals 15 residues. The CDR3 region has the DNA TGCGCCAGCAGCCAATGGGACAGGGAAGATTACGAGCAGTACTTC. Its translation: CASSQWDREDYEQYF.

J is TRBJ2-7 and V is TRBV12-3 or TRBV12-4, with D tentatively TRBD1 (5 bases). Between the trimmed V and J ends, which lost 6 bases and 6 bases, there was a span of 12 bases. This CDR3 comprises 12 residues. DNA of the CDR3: TGTGCCAGCAGCAGCCAGGGCCGCGAGCAGTACTTC. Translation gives CASSSQGREQYF.

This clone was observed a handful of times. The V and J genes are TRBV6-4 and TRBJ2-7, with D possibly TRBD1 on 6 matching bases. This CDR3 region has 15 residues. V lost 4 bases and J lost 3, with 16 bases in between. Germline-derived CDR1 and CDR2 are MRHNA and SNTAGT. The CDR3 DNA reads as TGTGCCAGCAGTGTTACAGGGAACGGAGGCTACGAGCAGTACTTC. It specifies CASSVTGNGGYEQYF.

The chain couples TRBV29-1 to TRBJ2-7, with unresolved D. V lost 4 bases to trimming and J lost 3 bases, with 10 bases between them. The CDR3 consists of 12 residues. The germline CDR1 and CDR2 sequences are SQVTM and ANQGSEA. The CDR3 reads CSVARPGYEQYF. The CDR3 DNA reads TGCAGCGTTGCCCGACCGGGCTACGAGCAGTACTTC.

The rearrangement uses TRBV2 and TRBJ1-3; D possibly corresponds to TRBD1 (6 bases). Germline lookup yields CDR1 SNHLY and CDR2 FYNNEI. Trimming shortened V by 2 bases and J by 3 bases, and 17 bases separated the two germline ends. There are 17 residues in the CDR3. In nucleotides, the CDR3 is TGTGCCAGCAGTGAACGCCCGGGGGGCGCTTTTGGAAACACCATATATTTT. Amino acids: CASSERPGGAFGNTIYF.

Here the CDR3 reads CASSLTGGENTEAFF. The CDR3 DNA is TGTGCCAGCAGCTTAACAGGGGGCGAGAACACTGAAGCTTTCTTT. The gene calls are TRBV7-6 and TRBJ1-1, with 9 bases fitting TRBD1. Unmatched junction bases numbered 2, after V lost 2 bases and J lost 1 base. The length of the CDR3 is 15 residues. Germline V gene lookup returns CDR1 SGHVS and CDR2 FNYEAQ.

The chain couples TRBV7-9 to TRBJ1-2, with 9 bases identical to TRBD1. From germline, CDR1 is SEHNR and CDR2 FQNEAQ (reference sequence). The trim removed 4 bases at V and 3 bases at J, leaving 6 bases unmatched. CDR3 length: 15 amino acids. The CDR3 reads CASSSRTGEDYGYTF. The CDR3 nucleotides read TGTGCCAGCAGCTCCCGGACAGGGGAGGACTATGGCTACACCTTC.

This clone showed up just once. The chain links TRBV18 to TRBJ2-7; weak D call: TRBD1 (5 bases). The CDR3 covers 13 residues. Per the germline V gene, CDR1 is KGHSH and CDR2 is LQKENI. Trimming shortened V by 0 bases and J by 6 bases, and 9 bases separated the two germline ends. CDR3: CASSPPSTGEQYF. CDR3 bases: TGTGCCAGCTCACCACCTAGCACAGGCGAGCAGTACTTC.